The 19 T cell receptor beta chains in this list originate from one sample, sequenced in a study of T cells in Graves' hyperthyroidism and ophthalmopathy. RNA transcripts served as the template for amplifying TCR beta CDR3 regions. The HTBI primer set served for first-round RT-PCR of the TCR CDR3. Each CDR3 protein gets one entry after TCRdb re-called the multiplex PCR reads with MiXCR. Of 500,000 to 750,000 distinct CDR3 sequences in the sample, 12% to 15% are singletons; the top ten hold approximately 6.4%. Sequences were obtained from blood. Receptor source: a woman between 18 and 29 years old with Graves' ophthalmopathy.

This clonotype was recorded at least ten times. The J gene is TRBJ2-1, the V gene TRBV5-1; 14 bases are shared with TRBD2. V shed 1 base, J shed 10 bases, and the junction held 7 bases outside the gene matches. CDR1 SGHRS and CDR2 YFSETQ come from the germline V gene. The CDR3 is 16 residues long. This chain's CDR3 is CASSLTPGLAGVEQFF. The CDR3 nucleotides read TGCGCCAGCAGCTTGACGCCGGGACTAGCGGGAGTGGAGCAGTTCTTC. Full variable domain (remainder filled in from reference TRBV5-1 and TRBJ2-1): KAGVTQTPRYLIKTRGQQVTLSCSPISGHRSVSWYQQTPGQGLQFLFEYFSETQRNKGNFPGRFSGRQFSNSRSEMNVSTLELGDSALYLCASSLTPGLAGVEQFFGPGTRLTVL.

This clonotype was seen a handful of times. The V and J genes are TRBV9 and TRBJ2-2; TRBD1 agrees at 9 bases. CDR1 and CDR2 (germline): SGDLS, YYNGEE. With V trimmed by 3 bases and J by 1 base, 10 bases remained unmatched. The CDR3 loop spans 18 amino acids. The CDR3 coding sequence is TGTGCCAGCAGCGGTCGCCAGTCGGGACAGGGGAACACCGGGGAGCTGTTTTTT. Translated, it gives CASSGRQSGQGNTGELFF.

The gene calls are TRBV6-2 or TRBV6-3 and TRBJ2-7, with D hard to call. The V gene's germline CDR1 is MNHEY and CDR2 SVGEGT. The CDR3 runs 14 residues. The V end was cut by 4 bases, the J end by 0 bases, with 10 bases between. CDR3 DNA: TGTGCCAGCAGTTGGGCCGGGTACTCCTACGAGCAGTACTTC. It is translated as CASSWAGYSYEQYF.

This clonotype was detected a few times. The CDR3 is CASSASGGNTEAFF. DNA of the CDR3: TGTGCCAGCAGTGCGTCGGGGGGAAACACTGAAGCTTTCTTT. The chain combines TRBV6-1 with TRBJ1-1, with a weak D call TRBD1 (5 bases). V lost 4 bases and J lost 2, with 11 bases in between. Germline lookup yields CDR1 MNHNS and CDR2 SASEGT. This CDR3 comprises 14 residues.

CDR3 nucleotides: TGTGCCAGCAGCCAAGATCGGAGGAGCTCCTACAATGAGCAGTTCTTC. It codes for CASSQDRRSSYNEQFF. The chain has TRBV14 and TRBJ2-1, with D perhaps TRBD2 (5 bases). Germline assignment: CDR1 SGHDN and CDR2 FVKESK. Deletions cut 0 bases from V and 0 bases from J, with 9 bases between. The CDR3 loop spans 16 amino acids.

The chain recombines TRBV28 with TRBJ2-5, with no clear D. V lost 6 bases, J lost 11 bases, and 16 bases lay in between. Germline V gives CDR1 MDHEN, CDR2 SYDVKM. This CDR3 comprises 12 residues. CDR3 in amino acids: CASSLRLDGQYF. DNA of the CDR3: TGTGCCAGCAGCTTAAGGCTCGACGGTCAGTACTTC.

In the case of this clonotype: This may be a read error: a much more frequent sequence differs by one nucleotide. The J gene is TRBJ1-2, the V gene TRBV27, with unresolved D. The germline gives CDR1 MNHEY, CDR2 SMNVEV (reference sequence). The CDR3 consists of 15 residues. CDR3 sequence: CASSLATGSNYGYAF. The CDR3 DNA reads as TGTGCCAGCAGTTTGGCCACGGGATCTAACTATGGCTACGCCTTC.

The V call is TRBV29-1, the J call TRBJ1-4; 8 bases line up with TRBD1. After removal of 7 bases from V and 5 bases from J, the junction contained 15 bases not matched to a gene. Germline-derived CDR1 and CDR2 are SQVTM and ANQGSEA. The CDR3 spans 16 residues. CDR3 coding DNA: TGCAGCGCCGGGGGGGGAACCGGGACAGGAAATGAAAAACTGTTTTTT. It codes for CSAGGGTGTGNEKLFF.

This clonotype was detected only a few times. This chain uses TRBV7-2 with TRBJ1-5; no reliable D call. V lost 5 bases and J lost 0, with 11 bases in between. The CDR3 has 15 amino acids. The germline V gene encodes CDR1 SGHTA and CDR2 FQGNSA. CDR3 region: CASSARPNSNQPQHF. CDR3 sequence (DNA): TGTGCCAGCAGCGCTAGGCCCAATAGCAATCAGCCCCAGCATTTT.

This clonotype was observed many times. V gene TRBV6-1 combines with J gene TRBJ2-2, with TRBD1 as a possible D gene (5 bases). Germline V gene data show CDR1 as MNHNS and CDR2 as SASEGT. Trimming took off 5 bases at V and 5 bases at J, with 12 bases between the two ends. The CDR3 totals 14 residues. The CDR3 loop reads CASSQGMGTGELFF. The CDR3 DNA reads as TGTGCCAGCAGTCAGGGTATGGGGACCGGGGAGCTGTTTTTT.

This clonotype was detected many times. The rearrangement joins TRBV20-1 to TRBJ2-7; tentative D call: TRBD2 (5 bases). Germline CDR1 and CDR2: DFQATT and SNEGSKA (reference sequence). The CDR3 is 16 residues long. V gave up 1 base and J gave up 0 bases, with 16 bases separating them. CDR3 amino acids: CSARGFSGGRSYEQYF. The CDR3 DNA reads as TGCAGTGCTAGAGGGTTCTCCGGAGGTCGCTCCTACGAGCAGTACTTC.

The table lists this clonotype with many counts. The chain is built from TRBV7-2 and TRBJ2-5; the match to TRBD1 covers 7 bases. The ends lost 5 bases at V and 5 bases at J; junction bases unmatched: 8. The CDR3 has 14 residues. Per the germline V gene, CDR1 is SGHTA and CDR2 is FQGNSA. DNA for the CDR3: TGTGCCAGCAGCACAGGAAGGGGGCGGGAGACCCAGTACTTC. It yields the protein CASSTGRGRETQYF.

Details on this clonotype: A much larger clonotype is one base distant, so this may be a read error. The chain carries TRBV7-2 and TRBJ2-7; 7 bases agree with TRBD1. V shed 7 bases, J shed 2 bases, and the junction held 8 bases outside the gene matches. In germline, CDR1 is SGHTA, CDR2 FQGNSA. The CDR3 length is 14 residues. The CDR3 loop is CASIPGDRAYEQYF. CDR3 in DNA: TGTGCCAGCATCCCCGGCGACAGGGCCTACGAGCAGTACTTC.

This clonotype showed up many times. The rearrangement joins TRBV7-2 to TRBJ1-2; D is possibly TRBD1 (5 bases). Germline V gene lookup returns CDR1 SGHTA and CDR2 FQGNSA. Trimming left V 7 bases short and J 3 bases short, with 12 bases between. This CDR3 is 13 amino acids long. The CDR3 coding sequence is TGTGCCAGCAACCTCGGGGGGGACTATGGCTACACCTTC. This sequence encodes CASNLGGDYGYTF.

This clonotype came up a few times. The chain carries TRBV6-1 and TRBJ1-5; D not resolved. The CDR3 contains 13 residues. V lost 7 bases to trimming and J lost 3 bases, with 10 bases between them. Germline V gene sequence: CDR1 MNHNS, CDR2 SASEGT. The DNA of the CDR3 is TGTGCCAGCACTGAGAGGGTCAATCAGCCCCAGCATTTT. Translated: CASTERVNQPQHF.

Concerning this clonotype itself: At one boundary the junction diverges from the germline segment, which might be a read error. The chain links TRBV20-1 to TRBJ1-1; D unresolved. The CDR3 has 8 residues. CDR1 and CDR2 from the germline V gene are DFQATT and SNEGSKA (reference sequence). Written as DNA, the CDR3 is TGCAGTGCTAGGACCGGCCTCTTT. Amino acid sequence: CSARTGLF.

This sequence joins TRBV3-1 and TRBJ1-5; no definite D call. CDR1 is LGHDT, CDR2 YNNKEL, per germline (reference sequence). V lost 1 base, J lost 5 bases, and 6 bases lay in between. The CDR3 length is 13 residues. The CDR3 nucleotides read TGTGCCAGCAGCCAAGGTCGCTATCAGCCCCAGCATTTT. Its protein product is CASSQGRYQPQHF. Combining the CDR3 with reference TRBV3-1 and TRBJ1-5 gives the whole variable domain DTAVSQTPKYLVTQMGNDKSIKCEQNLGHDTMYWYKQDSKKFLKIMFSYNNKELIINETVPNRFSPKSPDKAHLNLHINSLELGDSAVYFCASSQGRYQPQHFGDGTRLSIL.

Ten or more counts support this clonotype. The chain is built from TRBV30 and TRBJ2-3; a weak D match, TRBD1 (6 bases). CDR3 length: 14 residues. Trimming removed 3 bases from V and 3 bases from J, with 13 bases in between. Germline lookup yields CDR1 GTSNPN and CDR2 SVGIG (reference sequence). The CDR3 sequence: CAWSAPQGTDTQYF. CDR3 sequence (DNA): TGTGCCTGGAGCGCACCCCAGGGGACAGATACGCAGTATTTT.

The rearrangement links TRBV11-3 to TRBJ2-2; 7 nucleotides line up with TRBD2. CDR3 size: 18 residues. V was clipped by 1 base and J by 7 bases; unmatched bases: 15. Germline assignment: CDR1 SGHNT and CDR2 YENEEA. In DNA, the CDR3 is TGTGCCAGCAGCTTAGGCCTGGCCCGGGGGGACGGAAACGGGGAGCTGTTTTTT. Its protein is CASSLGLARGDGNGELFF.